This T cell receptor (beta chain) was obtained from a study of CD8+CD57+ T cells in acquired aplastic anemia. CDR1 is SGHNT and CDR2 is YYREEE in the germline V gene (reference sequence). This CDR3 has 13 residues. Trimming at V came to 3 bases and at J to 3 bases, leaving 1 base not matched to a gene. TCR beta VDJ and CDR3 were profiled, and genomic DNA was the template. TCRdb re-derived calls from the reads in MiXCR, one entry per CDR3 protein. The sample yields around 180,000 distinct CDR3 sequences, approximately 48% seen once. Turning to this clonotype: Possible read error: a much larger clone is one base away.

Patients included in sequencing had previously demonstrated CD8+CD57+ cell expansion by flow cytometry. The chain has TRBV5-4 and TRBJ2-7; TRBD1 agrees at 9 bases. The source of this sequence is a human donor with aplastic anemia. The sequenced sample consisted of sorted CD4+, CD8+, or CD8+CD57+ T cells (not recorded which) from PBMCs. The CDR3 spells CASSSTGGYEQYF. The CDR3 region has the DNA TGTGCCAGCAGCTCGACAGGGGGCTACGAGCAGTACTTC.